The source of this T cell receptor (beta chain) is a study of PD-L1 blockade in urothelial cancer. Clones were sequenced by immunoSEQ multiplex PCR, and TCRdb holds only the in-frame ones, with some missing. Of under 100,000 clones listed, over 80% are singletons. V lost 5 bases, J lost 2 bases, and 13 bases lay in between. Germline V gives CDR1 SEHNR, CDR2 FQNEAQ (reference sequence). CDR3 length equals 15 residues. The TCR was taken from a man between 65 and 85 years old with urothelial cancer. V gene TRBV7-9 combines with J gene TRBJ1-3; D call uncertain. Material: PBMCs, obtained around atezolizumab (anti-PD-L1) treatment. The CDR3 loop is CASSPKRRTGNTIYF. The DNA of the CDR3 is TGTGCCAGCAGCCCTAAAAGGAGGACTGGAAACACCATATATTTT.